Listed here is a single TCR beta chain. Its antigen remains unknown. This sample is part of a study of shared clonotypes between healthy human individuals. About the research overall: Each donor had three CD4 naive, three CD4 memory, two CD8 naive and one CD8 memory plate. Whole-study findings and limits: Sharing across a few donors was seen in 4.5% to 6.5% of naive CD4 clonotypes.

Each PCR replicate from the sorted subsets contained around 0.2 ug DNA, which is roughly 33,000 T cell genomes. Libraries were prepared by immunoSEQ multiplex PCR; TCRdb keeps only in-frame clonotypes and omits some of them. The sample includes 2,500,000 or so clones, approximately 90% seen only once; the top ten take under 0.15%. The CDR3 runs 15 residues. Germline trimming cut 4 bases from V and 1 base from J; bases unmatched to any gene: 3. Germline CDR1 LNHDA, CDR2 SQIVND (reference sequence). The receptor comes from a man younger than 30 in good health. The sample taken for sequencing was naive CD4+ T cells sorted from blood. Subset: CD45RA+ positively selected. This chain links TRBV19 with TRBJ2-1; TRBD2 matches 8 bases. CDR3 DNA: TGTGCCAGTAGTACCGGACTAGCATCCTACAATGAGCAGTTCTTC. It codes for CASSTGLASYNEQFF. The variable domain in full, completed from reference TRBV19 and TRBJ2-1, reads DGGITQSPKYLFRKEGQNVTLSCEQNLNHDAMYWYRQDPGQGLRLIYYSQIVNDFQKGDIAEGYSVSREKKESFPLTVTSAQKNPTAFYLCASSTGLASYNEQFFGPGTRLTVL.